This T cell receptor beta chain was found in a study of cytomegalovirus exposure and HLA in healthy donors. Study-wide findings and caveats: Later on, an analysis tied 15,000 to 20,000 TCR beta sequences to HLA alleles at 0.05 false discovery rate. Some V segments, including TRBV6-2 and TRBV6-3, were excluded as indistinguishable. Some public TCRs appeared in many individuals, while most sequences were rare.

The CDR3 has 19 residues. The J segment lost 4 bases and the V segment lost 2 bases, leaving 17 bases of the junction unmatched. Germline values: CDR1 SGHDN, CDR2 FVKESK. Concerning this clone: Its matching antigen is unknown.

It was with 60 Vbeta and 13 Jbeta primers that the PCR ran. Assay: immunoSEQ multiplex PCR; the TCRdb copy retains only in-frame clones and omits some. The sample holds some 140,000 clones, approximately 80% seen once. This sequence was found in a man aged 30 to 45 in good health and CMV-seronegative. The sample comprised PBMCs. The chain combines TRBV14 with TRBJ2-1; 7 bases map to TRBD1. CDR3 region: CASSQPPRLTGRQYNEQFF. The CDR3 DNA follows: TGTGCCAGCAGCCAACCACCGAGGCTGACAGGGAGACAATACAATGAGCAGTTCTTC. Based on the CDR3 plus reference TRBV14 and TRBJ2-1, the full variable domain is EAGVTQFPSHSVIEKGQTVTLRCDPISGHDNLYWYRRVMGKEIKFLLHFVKESKQDESGMPNNRFLAERTGGTYSTLKVQPAELEDSGVYFCASSQPPRLTGRQYNEQFFGPGTRLTVL.